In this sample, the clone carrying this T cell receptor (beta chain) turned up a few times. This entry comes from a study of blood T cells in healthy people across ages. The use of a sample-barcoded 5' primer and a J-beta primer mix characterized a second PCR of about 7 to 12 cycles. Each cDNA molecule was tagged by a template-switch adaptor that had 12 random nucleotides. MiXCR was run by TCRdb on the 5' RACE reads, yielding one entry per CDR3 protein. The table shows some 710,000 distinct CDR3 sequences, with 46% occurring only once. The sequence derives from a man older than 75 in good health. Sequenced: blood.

The CDR3 spells CSVGPSSGRAGSYEQYF. The CDR3 DNA sequence: TGCAGCGTTGGACCCAGTAGCGGGAGGGCCGGGTCCTACGAGCAGTACTTC. The J gene is TRBJ2-7, the V gene TRBV29-1, with 11 positions matching TRBD2. Looked up from germline, CDR1 is SQVTM and CDR2 is ANQGSEA. J gave up 1 base and V 4 bases, and 12 bases lay outside the gene matches. The CDR3 is 17 residues long.